A single sample is the source of the 10 T cell receptor beta chains below, sequenced in a study of molecular identifiers for immune sequencing clone quantification listed by TCRdb under 2018. The library was made by PCR. TCRdb shows the sequencer as Illumina HiSeq 4000. In-frame beta chains were kept once TCRdb had trimmed the public reads at Q25 with fastp and called clones with MiXCR. Every distinct CDR3 protein forms one entry, paired with its most common genes and DNA. The sample data list under 650,000 distinct CDR3 sequences, and 20% of these were observed just once. Roughly 0.9% of the sample rests with the top ten. The source material was naive CD8+ T cells from blood, with Jurkat cell RNA spiked in. The label giving this sample's cell subset or site can be read as: FACS-sorted CD8+CD4-CCR7+CD45RA+ naive T cells. The receptor set was obtained from a human donor in good health. Some libraries in this study had Jurkat cell RNA spiked in.

This rearrangement joins TRBV3-1 to TRBJ2-7; no firm D call. The CDR3 sequence is 15 residues long. The germline CDR1 and CDR2 sequences are LGHDT and YNNKEL (reference sequence). The germline V and J ends were trimmed by 0 bases and 0 bases, with 9 bases remaining between them. CDR3 residues: CASSQEIGLSYEQYF. CDR3 nucleotides: TGTGCCAGCAGCCAAGAAATCGGGCTCTCCTACGAGCAGTACTTC.

About this clonotype: A much larger clone sits a single nucleotide away, making a read error possible. The chain recombines TRBV30 with TRBJ2-7, with D hard to call. Germline V gene lookup returns CDR1 GTSNPN and CDR2 SVGIG (reference sequence). The CDR3 is 9 residues long. The CDR3 DNA sequence: TGTGCCTGGAGGACACGTTGGAACTTC. Residues: CAWRTRWNF. Based on the CDR3 plus reference TRBV30 and TRBJ2-7, the full variable domain is SQTIHQWPATLVQPVGSPLSLECTVEGTSNPNLYWYRQAAGRGLQLLFYSVGIGQISSEVPQNLSASRPQDRQFILSSKKLLLSDSGFYLCAWRTRWNFGPGTRLTVT.

This clonotype was seen at least ten times. This sequence joins TRBV4-3 and TRBJ1-1; D possibly corresponds to TRBD1 (5 bases). V lost 0 bases to trimming and J lost 3 bases, with 11 bases between them. The CDR3 runs to 15 residues. Germline lookup yields CDR1 LGHNA and CDR2 YSLEER. The CDR3 DNA sequence: TGCGCCAGCAGCCAAGAAGGAGGCAGGGACACTGAAGCTTTCTTT. Amino acid sequence: CASSQEGGRDTEAFF.

This clonotype was counted ten times or more. The chain employs TRBV27 and TRBJ2-2; D perhaps matches TRBD2 (6 bases). From germline, CDR1 is MNHEY and CDR2 SMNVEV (reference sequence). The CDR3 length is 13 residues. The V end lost 6 bases, the J end lost 9 bases, and 14 bases lay between the germline ends. The CDR3 sequence is CASRTLGGRELFF. As DNA, the CDR3 is TGTGCCAGCAGAACATTGGGAGGCCGGGAGCTGTTTTTT.

This clonotype was counted a few times. The V and J genes are TRBV9 and TRBJ2-1; D may be TRBD1 (6 bases). CDR1 and CDR2 from the germline V gene are SGDLS and YYNGEE. The CDR3 contains 15 residues. Trimming stripped 0 bases from V and 9 bases from J, with 16 bases between. CDR3 in DNA: TGTGCCAGCAGCGTAGTGGGCAGGGGTAAGGGTGAGCAGTTCTTC. Translating gives CASSVVGRGKGEQFF.

This clonotype has more than one count but fewer than ten. The chain uses TRBV19 and TRBJ2-1; TRBD2 matches at 11 bases. CDR1 LNHDA and CDR2 SQIVND come from the germline V gene (reference sequence). The junction had 6 bases not matched to a gene; V was cut back by 5 bases and J by 0 bases. CDR3 length: 17 residues. CDR3: CASSGTGTSGSYNEQFF. The CDR3, as DNA: TGTGCCAGTAGTGGAACCGGGACTAGCGGCTCCTACAATGAGCAGTTCTTC.

With regard to this clonotype: A much larger clone lies a single base off, so this may be a read error. V and J are TRBV24-1 and TRBJ2-1, with TRBD2 as a possible D gene (5 bases). CDR3 length: 14 amino acids. The germline CDR1 and CDR2 sequences are KGHDR and SFDVKD. CDR3 loop: CATRGGPSYNEQLF. CDR3 coding DNA: TGTGCCACCCGAGGCGGGCCTTCCTACAATGAGCAGCTCTTC.

The table lists this clonotype with a few counts. This chain connects TRBV10-2 to TRBJ2-7, with 10 bases matching TRBD2. J lost 6 bases, V lost 3 bases, and 8 bases had no gene match. The CDR3 contains 15 residues. Germline assignment: CDR1 WSHSY and CDR2 SAAADI. CDR3 nucleotide sequence: TGCGCCAGCAGTGATAGCCTAGCGGGGGCCTTCGAGCAGTACTTC. This gives the protein CASSDSLAGAFEQYF.

J is TRBJ2-1 and V is TRBV20-1; the match to TRBD2 covers 11 bases. Germline V CDR1 and CDR2: DFQATT, SNEGSKA (reference sequence). The V gene end was trimmed by 2 bases and the J gene end by 4 bases; junction bases not matched to a gene: 10. The CDR3 is 17 residues long. The CDR3 DNA sequence: TGCAGTGCTAGAAGCCCTAGCGGGGGGCCGGTTTACAATGAGCAGTTCTTC. Its protein is CSARSPSGGPVYNEQFF.

This clonotype has more than one count but fewer than ten. The rearrangement uses TRBV19 and TRBJ2-1; possible D gene TRBD2, 6 bases. Trimming took 6 bases from V and 3 from J, leaving 15 bases between them. This CDR3 has 15 residues. The germline CDR1 and CDR2 sequences are LNHDA and SQIVND (reference sequence). CDR3: CASSRGGSIYNEQFF. The CDR3 DNA reads TGTGCCAGTAGCCGTGGGGGGAGTATCTACAATGAGCAGTTCTTC.